This is a list of T cell receptor beta chains from one sample in a study of blood T cell repertoires in COVID-19. Data came from immunoSEQ multiplex PCR; TCRdb stores just in-frame clones and leaves some out. The repertoire includes about 110,000 clones, 80% of them detected once, and roughly 4.7% sits in the top ten. Sequencing was done on a sample of peripheral blood. The receptors stem from a human donor in a cohort sampled during active or convalescent COVID-19. Each CDR3 is given with its conserved first and last residue. The D gene is left open where the match is weak. For some rows the clone size is stated as once, few or many, or as a class when expanded; others skip it.

>few|14|TRBV2|TRBJ2-4|-
TGTGCCAGCGGATCGGGGGATCCCAAAAACATTCAGTACTTC
CASGSGDPKNIQYF
>-|13|TRBV14|TRBJ2-1|TRBD2
TGTGCCAGCAGCCCGGGACTAGGGCGCGAGCAGTTCTTC
CASSPGLGREQFF
>-|18|TRBV7-9|TRBJ1-6|TRBD1
TGTGCCAGCAGCTTACTCTTTAGCGGCAGGGGGATCGGTTCACCCCTCCACTTT
CASSLLFSGRGIGSPLHF
>-|17|TRBV20-1|TRBJ1-6|-
TGCAGTGCTAGTAATCCGGCGGCAAGCTCCTATAATTCACCCCTCCACTTT
CSASNPAASSYNSPLHF
>-|18|TRBV7-7|TRBJ2-5|TRBD2
TGTGCCAGCAGCTTAGGTCTACCTAGCGGGGGGGCCCGAGAGACCCAGTACTTC
CASSLGLPSGGARETQYF
>-|16|TRBV28|TRBJ2-7|TRBD2
TGTGCCAGCATCTCCGGGGGGGGCGGGGCCTCCTACGAGCAGTACTTC
CASISGGGGASYEQYF
>once|12|TRBV7-6|TRBJ1-4|-
TGTGCCAGCAGTTTTAGGGGTGAAAAACTGTTTTTT
CASSFRGEKLFF
>-|15|TRBV5-1|TRBJ1-2|-
TGCGCCAGCAGCCTACAAACAGGGATTAACTATGGCTACACCTTC
CASSLQTGINYGYTF
>-|17|TRBV27|TRBJ2-1|TRBD2
TGTGCCAGCAGTTTATACGGTCTAGCGGGCGGTACTAATGAGCAGTTCTTC
CASSLYGLAGGTNEQFF
>few|15|TRBV13|TRBJ2-1|-
TGTGCCAGCAGCTTAGAGAGGGGACCAGGGGATGAGCAGTTCTTC
CASSLERGPGDEQFF
>-|15|TRBV5-5|TRBJ1-1|TRBD1
TGTGCCAGCAGCTCACAGGGGGCGGGAGACACTGAAGCTTTCTTT
CASSSQGAGDTEAFF
>-|16|TRBV23-1|TRBJ2-3|TRBD1
TGCCCCCCCCCACGACCGGGACAGGGGAGCACAGATACGCAGTATTTT
CPPPRPGQGSTDTQYF
>-|16|TRBV7-2|TRBJ2-5|TRBD2
TGTGCCAGCAGCTTAGGCGCTAGCGGGGGCCTGGAGACCCAGTACTTC
CASSLGASGGLETQYF
>-|17|TRBV4-1|TRBJ2-5|-
TGCGCCAGCAGCCAAGAAAGGGGGACGGTTGCCCAAGAGACCCAGTACTTC
CASSQERGTVAQETQYF
>-|15|TRBV11-2|TRBJ1-6|TRBD1
TGTGCCAGCAGTTACGGACAGGGCCTAATCTCACCCCTCCACTTT
CASSYGQGLISPLHF
>-|16|TRBV19|TRBJ1-3|TRBD1
TGTGCCAGTAGAAAAGAACAGGGGACTTCAGGAAACACCATATATTTT
CASRKEQGTSGNTIYF
>few|15|TRBV5-6|TRBJ2-1|TRBD2
TGTGCCAGCAGCACTAGCGGGAGCTCCTACAATGAGCAGTTCTTC
CASSTSGSSYNEQFF
>-|14|TRBV3-1/TRBV3-2|TRBJ2-1|TRBD1
TGTGCCAGCAAAGGACAGGGGGTTTACAATGAGCAGTTCTTC
CASKGQGVYNEQFF
>-|14|TRBV7-2|TRBJ2-7|-
TGTGCCAGCAGCTTACAGGGGACCACCTACGAGCAGTACTTC
CASSLQGTTYEQYF
>once|15|TRBV11-2|TRBJ2-5|-
TGTGCCAGCAGCCATAACCGGGCCAAGGGGGAGACCCAGTACTTC
CASSHNRAKGETQYF
>-|19|TRBV9|TRBJ1-1|TRBD1
TGTGCCAGCAGCGCCACATTCGGGGACAGGGGTTTTAAGAACACTGAAGCTTTCTTT
CASSATFGDRGFKNTEAFF
>-|16|TRBV6-2/TRBV6-3|TRBJ2-3|-
TGTGCCAGCAGTTACTCGATAAGGAGTGCCACAGATACGCAGTATTTT
CASSYSIRSATDTQYF
>once|15|TRBV4-3|TRBJ1-6|TRBD1
TGCGCCAGCAGCCAAGAAGGGACAGGGCCCTCACCCCTCCACTTT
CASSQEGTGPSPLHF
>-|14|TRBV28|TRBJ2-1|-
TGTGCCAGCAGTTCGGGCGGGCTGTGGAGTGAGCAGTTCTTC
CASSSGGLWSEQFF
>-|13|TRBV6-6|TRBJ1-1|-
TGTGCCAGCAGTTACAGCGGAGGTACTGAAGCTTTCTTT
CASSYSGGTEAFF
>-|16|TRBV28|TRBJ1-2|-
TGTGCCAGCAGTTTAATCGCGGGCAGGATAGACTATGGCTACACCTTC
CASSLIAGRIDYGYTF
>-|19|TRBV5-5|TRBJ2-5|TRBD1
TGTGCCAGCAGTCTTTTATGGGGGACAGGGGGAAACCCCCAAGAGACCCAGTACTTC
CASSLLWGTGGNPQETQYF
>-|13|TRBV3-1/TRBV3-2|TRBJ2-1|TRBD1
TGTGCCAGCAGCCATAGACAGGGCTATGAGCAGTTCTTC
CASSHRQGYEQFF
>-|16|TRBV7-8|TRBJ1-5|TRBD1
TGTGCCAGCACCCCCAGGGGGCAGCCTAGCAATCAGCCCCAGCATTTT
CASTPRGQPSNQPQHF
>-|18|TRBV4-3|TRBJ2-7|TRBD2
TGCGCCAGCAGCCGGGAGGTAGCGGCCGGGACTAGCGCCTACGAGCAGTACTTC
CASSREVAAGTSAYEQYF
>-|13|TRBV6-2/TRBV6-3|TRBJ1-5|-
TGTGCCAGCAGTTACTTCGAGAATCAGCCCCAGCATTTT
CASSYFENQPQHF
>-|15|TRBV7-9|TRBJ2-1|TRBD2
TGTGCCAGCAGTTGGACTAGCGGGAGTTACAATGAGCAGTTCTTC
CASSWTSGSYNEQFF
>-|16|TRBV27|TRBJ2-4|TRBD2
TGTGCCAGCAGATCACTAGCGGGGGTAGCCAAAAACATTCAGTACTTC
CASRSLAGVAKNIQYF
>-|19|TRBV5-6|TRBJ1-3|TRBD1
TGTGCCAGCAGCTTGGGAGGACAGGGCTTCCGTCTCTCTGGAAACACCATATATTTT
CASSLGGQGFRLSGNTIYF